This entry is about one T cell receptor beta chain. Its target is not known. PCR amplification relied on 60 Vbeta primers (plus 13 Jbeta primers). The table came from immunoSEQ multiplex PCR; TCRdb's copy has only in-frame clones and leaves some out. The data show approximately 270,000 clones, about 80% seen once. The sample belongs to a study of cytomegalovirus exposure and HLA in healthy donors. As for the study in general: An earlier analysis identified 117 million unique TCR beta sequences in 170 million or so T cells. Study results and caveats: In vitro data verified three CMV-associated chains as specific for CMV antigens. The classifier reportedly diagnosed cytomegalovirus status with high sensitivity and specificity.

The material sequenced was PBMCs. This clonotype was obtained from a girl aged 2 to 10 in good health and CMV-seronegative.

DNA for the CDR3: TGTGCCTGGAGCCGACAGGGGCATGGCTACACCTTC. Its protein product is CAWSRQGHGYTF. V is TRBV30 and J is TRBJ1-2; TRBD1 agrees at 8 bases. The CDR3 loop spans 12 amino acids. CDR1 is GTSNPN, CDR2 SVGIG, per germline (reference sequence). V was pared by 3 bases and J by 6 bases, with 3 bases of the junction left unmatched.